The clone carrying this T cell receptor (beta chain) has just a few counts. Antigen unknown. Germline-derived CDR1 and CDR2 are SGHRS and YFSETQ. The V gene lost 1 base and the J gene lost 6 bases, with 8 bases spanning the gap. CDR3 length: 12 amino acids. Here immunoSEQ multiplex PCR was the method, and the copy in TCRdb shows in-frame clones only, minus some. The sample has roughly 7,000 clones; 80% to 85% are singletons. This specimen belongs to a study of immune evolution from preneoplasia to lung adenocarcinoma. Overall study findings and caveats: Normal lung had the highest top T cell clone frequencies.

Sample: FFPE invasive lung adenocarcinoma tissue. The chain uses TRBV5-1 and TRBJ2-7, with D perhaps TRBD1 (6 bases). This receptor was taken from a person in their sixties or seventies with lung adenocarcinoma. CDR3 residues: CASSLWGREQYF. The CDR3 region has the DNA TGCGCCAGCAGCTTGTGGGGGCGCGAGCAGTACTTC.